The T cell receptor (beta chain) described here comes from a study of identical twins. Using its own MiXCR run on the 5' RACE reads, TCRdb lists one record per CDR3 protein. The table shows some 460,000 distinct CDR3 sequences, with more than 13% occurring only once. This CDR3 region has 14 residues. V lost 6 bases to trimming and J lost 4 bases; unmatched junction nucleotides: 8. This clonotype has a handful of counts. These records were also assigned to another study, of yellow fever vaccine responses in identical twins.

Sequenced material: CD4+ T cells sorted from blood. The chain couples TRBV12-3 or TRBV12-4 to TRBJ1-1; 7 nucleotides agree with TRBD1. The TCR sequence derives from a woman aged 18-29 years in good health. In nucleotides, the CDR3 is TGTGCCAGCAGGGGTAGAGGGGGCGGCACTGAAGCTTTCTTT. As protein: CASRGRGGGTEAFF.